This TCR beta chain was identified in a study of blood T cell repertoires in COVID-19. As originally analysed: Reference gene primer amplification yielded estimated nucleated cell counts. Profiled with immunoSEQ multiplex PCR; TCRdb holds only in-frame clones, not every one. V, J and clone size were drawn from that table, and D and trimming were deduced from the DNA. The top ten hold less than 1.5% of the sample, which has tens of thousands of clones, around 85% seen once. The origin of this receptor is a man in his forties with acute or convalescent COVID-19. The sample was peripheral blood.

This chain's CDR3 is CASSTNRGRGGNTIYF. The CDR3 nucleotides are TGTGCCAGCAGCACCAACCGGGGCAGGGGTGGAAACACCATATATTTT. The chain has TRBV11-2 and TRBJ1-3, with D possibly matching TRBD1 (6 bases). Germline-derived CDR1 and CDR2 are SGHAT and FQNNGV. With 5 bases removed from V and 3 bases from J, the gap between germline ends came to 17 bases. The CDR3 extends over 16 amino acids.